The present entry profiles one TCR beta chain with its context. Its antigen is unidentified. The record originates from a study of T cell responses to AZD1222 COVID-19 vaccine. Study conclusions and caveats: Most donors were white British and more were female, and clonal diversity was possibly underestimated. There were vaccine-associated CD4 TCRs across spike, dominant at 160-218 and 743-854.

V trimming: 10 bases; J trimming: 5 bases; junction bases outside the gene matches: 7. The CDR3 spans 14 residues. CDR1 and CDR2 (germline): LNHDA, SQIVND (reference sequence). Both about-4-week and about-12-week second-dose recipients were combined. The repertoire was sequenced with immunoSEQ multiplex PCR; TCRdb's copy has only in-frame clones and lacks some. The sample has about 110,000 clones; about 90% are singletons. The source material was peripheral blood, sampled 28 days after the second AZD1222 dose. V gene TRBV19 combines with J gene TRBJ2-1; 11 nucleotides match TRBD2. This receptor was taken from an adult who received the AZD1222 COVID-19 vaccine. CDR3 residues: CATWTSGPNNEQFF. The CDR3 nucleotides are TGTGCCACATGGACTAGCGGGCCGAACAATGAGCAGTTCTTC.